These 18 T cell receptor beta chains share one sample of origin, sequenced in a study of blood T cell repertoires in COVID-19. The table came from immunoSEQ multiplex PCR; TCRdb's copy has only in-frame clones and leaves some out. The repertoire holds about 140,000 clones, with roughly 89% as singletons. Sequenced material: peripheral blood. All receptors derive from a human donor in a cohort sampled during active COVID-19.

CDR3 coding DNA: TGTGCCTGGAGTGTACCTACAGGCTCTGGAAACACCATATATTTT. This translates into CAWSVPTGSGNTIYF. The V gene is TRBV30, the J gene TRBJ1-3, with D possibly matching TRBD1 (5 bases). The ends were cut back, 0 bases at V and 0 bases at J, with 9 bases in the middle. There are 15 residues in the CDR3. Germline CDR1 reads GTSNPN; CDR2 reads SVGIG (reference sequence). The full variable domain, in which reference TRBV30 and TRBJ1-3 provide the parts outside the CDR3, is SQTIHQWPATLVQPVGSPLSLECTVEGTSNPNLYWYRQAAGRGLQLLFYSVGIGQISSEVPQNLSASRPQDRQFILSSKKLLLSDSGFYLCAWSVPTGSGNTIYFGEGSWLTVV.

The chain recombines TRBV9 with TRBJ2-2; 7 bases match TRBD1. Germline V gene sequence: CDR1 SGDLS, CDR2 YYNGEE. The CDR3 extends over 16 amino acids. V was pared by 5 bases and J by 2 bases, with 9 bases of the junction left unmatched. CDR3 DNA sequence: TGTGCCAGCAGTCTTACAGGGGTGGGAAACACCGGGGAGCTGTTTTTT. It translates to CASSLTGVGNTGELFF. The full variable domain, completed using reference TRBV9 and TRBJ2-2, is DSGVTQTPKHLITATGQRVTLRCSPRSGDLSVYWYQQSLDQGLQFLIQYYNGEERAKGNILERFSAQQFPDLHSELNLSSLELGDSALYFCASSLTGVGNTGELFFGEGSRLTVL.

The rearrangement links TRBV15 to TRBJ2-5; possible D gene TRBD2, 5 bases. Germline lookup yields CDR1 LNHNV and CDR2 YYDKDF (reference sequence). The ends were cut back, 0 bases at V and 9 bases at J, with 14 bases in the middle. The CDR3 is made up of 14 amino acids. CDR3 bases: TGTGCCACCAGCAGAGATAGACTACGTCCTCCCCAGTACTTC. Amino acids: CATSRDRLRPPQYF.

This rearrangement joins TRBV25-1 to TRBJ1-2, with a weak D call TRBD1 (5 bases). CDR1 is MGHDK and CDR2 is SYGVNS in the germline V gene. V lost 1 base and J 6 bases, leaving 9 bases between the germline ends. This CDR3 has 13 amino acids. Written as DNA, the CDR3 is TGTGCCAGCAGTGAATCTGGGGCCGATGGCTACACCTTC. Encoded protein: CASSESGADGYTF.

The V call is TRBV7-8, the J call TRBJ2-5, with 8 nucleotides matching TRBD2. Germline CDR1 reads SGHVS; CDR2 reads FQNEAQ. The CDR3 is made up of 15 amino acids. V dropped 4 bases and J dropped 1; count of bases not matched to a gene: 5. The CDR3 protein is CASSWDGGGQETQYF. The CDR3 coding sequence is TGTGCCAGCAGCTGGGACGGGGGGGGCCAAGAGACCCAGTACTTC.

The chain is built from TRBV4-3 and TRBJ2-7; D might be TRBD2 (6 bases). Germline V gene lookup returns CDR1 LGHNA and CDR2 YSLEER. The CDR3 length is 16 residues. V shed 0 bases and J shed 2 bases, with 14 bases lying between them. CDR3 loop: CASSQDRGGATYEQYF. Written as DNA, the CDR3 is TGCGCCAGCAGCCAAGATCGTGGAGGGGCTACCTACGAGCAGTACTTC.

The chain recombines TRBV19 with TRBJ1-1; no clear D gene. Germline V CDR1 and CDR2: LNHDA, SQIVND (reference sequence). Trimming left V 6 bases short and J 6 bases short, with 23 bases between. This CDR3 is 16 amino acids long. CDR3: CASRPTGWTTEAEAFF. The CDR3 DNA follows: TGTGCCAGTAGGCCGACCGGGTGGACGACGGAGGCTGAAGCTTTCTTT. Using reference TRBV19 and TRBJ1-1 for the parts outside the CDR3, the full variable domain is DGGITQSPKYLFRKEGQNVTLSCEQNLNHDAMYWYRQDPGQGLRLIYYSQIVNDFQKGDIAEGYSVSREKKESFPLTVTSAQKNPTAFYLCASRPTGWTTEAEAFFGQGTRLTVV.

This chain links TRBV13 with TRBJ1-1; 9 bases agree with TRBD1. The V gene's germline CDR1 is PRHDT and CDR2 FYEKMQ (reference sequence). Unmatched junction bases numbered 14, after V lost 6 bases and J lost 6 bases. The CDR3 spans 16 residues. The CDR3, as DNA: TGTGCCAGCAGACTAGACAGGGGGTGGACCTCGGCTGAAGCTTTCTTT. Its translation: CASRLDRGWTSAEAFF.

The rearrangement uses TRBV29-1 and TRBJ1-1, with D possibly matching TRBD1 (5 bases). Germline V gene data show CDR1 as SQVTM and CDR2 as ANQGSEA. V lost 7 bases to trimming and J lost 12 bases, with 21 bases between them. The CDR3 covers 12 residues. CDR3 region: CSGSHGGASTFF. The DNA for the CDR3 is TGCAGCGGTTCACATGGCGGGGCGTCAACTTTCTTT. Variable domain in full (rest from reference TRBV29-1 and TRBJ1-1): SAVISQKPSRDICQRGTSLTIQCQVDSQVTMMFWYRQQPGQSLTLIATANQGSEATYESGFVIDKFPISRPNLTFSTLTVSNMSPEDSSIYLCSGSHGGASTFFGQGTRLTVV.

This sequence joins TRBV5-6 and TRBJ1-4, with D maybe TRBD1 (6 bases). Deletions cut 3 bases from V and 0 bases from J, with 9 bases between. CDR3 length equals 15 residues. Per germline, CDR1 SGHDT and CDR2 YYEEEE. CDR3 bases: TGTGCCAGCAGCTCACAGGGAGCAACTAATGAAAAACTGTTTTTT. Translation gives CASSSQGATNEKLFF.

The rearrangement links TRBV29-1 to TRBJ2-3; possible D gene TRBD1, 5 bases. Germline V gives CDR1 SQVTM, CDR2 ANQGSEA. This CDR3 contains 13 residues. Trimming pared 4 bases from V and 2 bases from J, leaving 10 bases between. CDR3 sequence reads: CSVGAGHTDTQYF. The CDR3 coding sequence is TGCAGCGTTGGGGCAGGACACACAGATACGCAGTATTTT.

The DNA for the CDR3 is TGCGCCAGCCCGTCGCGGAGGGGGCCCAACTATGGCTACACCTTC. Its protein product is CASPSRRGPNYGYTF. The chain combines TRBV10-1 with TRBJ1-2, with 7 bases fitting TRBD1. V lost 8 bases and J lost 2; bases outside the gene matches: 11. CDR3 length: 15 amino acids. CDR1 WNHNN and CDR2 SYGVQD come from the germline V gene (reference sequence).

A single count supports this clone. The chain carries TRBV3-1 (or the pseudogene TRBV3-2) and TRBJ2-7, with D hard to call. The germline CDR1 and CDR2 sequences are LGHDT and YNNKEL (reference sequence). CDR3 length equals 13 residues. V dropped 0 bases and J dropped 6 bases, with 9 bases sitting between them. The CDR3 nucleotides are TGTGCCAGCAGCCAAGATCACAGAAGCGAGCAGTACTTC. Encoded protein: CASSQDHRSEQYF.

The chain uses TRBV6-5 and TRBJ1-6; 7 nucleotides agree with TRBD1. J gave up 5 bases and V 6 bases, and 4 bases lay outside the gene matches. Germline values: CDR1 MNHEY, CDR2 SVGAGI. This CDR3 spans 14 amino acids. The CDR3 reads CASSSTGNNSPLHF. Here the CDR3 DNA reads TGTGCCAGCAGCTCGACAGGGAATAATTCACCCCTCCACTTT.

The chain is built from TRBV7-2 and TRBJ2-1, with 13 bases matching TRBD2. V dropped 3 bases and J dropped 10; count of bases not matched to a gene: 3. CDR3 length: 14 residues. Germline CDR1 SGHTA, CDR2 FQGNSA. This CDR3 reads CASSFSTSGGEQFF. The CDR3, as DNA: TGTGCCAGCAGCTTCTCGACTAGCGGGGGGGAGCAGTTCTTC.

The CDR3 region is CASSTPGTSLYEQYF. The CDR3 region has the DNA TGTGCCAGTAGTACCCCCGGGACTAGCTTGTACGAGCAGTACTTC. The rearrangement links TRBV19 to TRBJ2-7; 9 bases are a match to TRBD2. CDR3 length: 15 amino acids. CDR1 and CDR2 (germline): LNHDA, SQIVND (reference sequence). J lost 4 bases, V lost 4 bases, and 8 bases had no gene match.

The chain links TRBV6-5 to TRBJ1-1; D possibly corresponds to TRBD1 (5 bases). Trimming took 0 bases from V and 1 from J, leaving 12 bases between them. CDR1 is MNHEY, CDR2 SVGAGI, per germline. This CDR3 contains 16 residues. CDR3 sequence (DNA): TGTGCCAGCAGTTACTCGGGCGCAGGGCCGAACACTGAAGCTTTCTTT. It encodes CASSYSGAGPNTEAFF.

This chain joins TRBV6-5 and TRBJ1-4, with TRBD1 matching over 8 bases. This CDR3 has 14 amino acids. Germline CDR1 and CDR2: MNHEY and SVGAGI. V lost 0 bases to trimming and J lost 6 bases; unmatched junction nucleotides: 0. The CDR3 nucleotides read TGTGCCAGCAGTTACTCGGACAGGGATGAAAAACTGTTTTTT. Its protein is CASSYSDRDEKLFF.